The rows below give T cell receptor beta chains drawn from one sample of a study of T cells of healthy individuals. Each CDR3 protein gets one entry after TCRdb re-called the 5' RACE reads with MiXCR. Of 45,000 to 60,000 distinct CDR3 sequences listed, approximately 15% are singletons. Receptor source: a human donor in good health. CDR3s include the opening cysteine and the closing phenylalanine or tryptophan. D genes are given only for firm matches. Clone size is not always given. Where it is, it says once, few, many or a class for expanded clones.

D: .
size: .
J: TRBJ2-2
V: TRBV10-3
DNA: TGTGCCATCAGTGTCGGCAGGGACACCGGGGAGCTGTTTTTT
CDR3: CAISVGRDTGELFF

D: .
size: .
J: TRBJ1-2
V: TRBV5-1
DNA: TGCGCCAGCAGCTTGGAAGCTGGGGGGCTAGACTATGGCTACACCTTC
CDR3: CASSLEAGGLDYGYTF

D: .
size: .
J: TRBJ2-7
V: TRBV6-2/TRBV6-3
DNA: TGTGTCAGCACCGACTGGCAGTCAGCCTACGAGCAGTACTTC
CDR3: CVSTDWQSAYEQYF

D: .
size: few
J: TRBJ1-2
V: TRBV5-1
DNA: TGCGCCAGCAGCCCCGGAGGCGCCCCTAACTATGGCTACACCTTC
CDR3: CASSPGGAPNYGYTF

D: TRBD1
size: few
J: TRBJ1-3
V: TRBV7-2
DNA: TGTGCCAGCAGGGGGACAGGGGGCCATGGAAACACCATATATTTT
CDR3: CASRGTGGHGNTIYF

D: .
size: many
J: TRBJ1-3
V: TRBV25-1
DNA: TGTGCCAGCTCCCCGTCCAAGCCTGGAAACACCATATATTTT
CDR3: CASSPSKPGNTIYF

D: TRBD2
size: many
J: TRBJ2-3
V: TRBV7-9
DNA: TGTGCCAGCAGCTTCAGGACCCAAGCGGGGGGACCAGTTCCCAGAACGCAGTATTTT
CDR3: CASSFRTQAGGPVPRTQYF

D: .
size: many
J: TRBJ2-4
V: TRBV7-2
DNA: TGTGCCAGCAGCCTCGCCCGCGGGGCCATGAACATTCAGTACTTC
CDR3: CASSLARGAMNIQYF

D: .
size: many
J: TRBJ1-2
V: TRBV4-3
DNA: TGCGCCAGCAGCCAGCAGGGTCCAGACTATGGCTACACCTTC
CDR3: CASSQQGPDYGYTF

D: .
size: many
J: TRBJ2-1
V: TRBV7-8
DNA: TGTGCCAGCAGCTTAGCGGAGGGGGCAGGCTACAATGAGCAGTTCTTC
CDR3: CASSLAEGAGYNEQFF

D: TRBD1
size: many
J: TRBJ1-5
V: TRBV28
DNA: TGTGCCAGCAGGTCAGGGGGGGGGCGCAAACAGCCCCAGCATTTT
CDR3: CASRSGGGRKQPQHF

D: .
size: many
J: TRBJ2-3
V: TRBV12-3/TRBV12-4
DNA: TGTGCCAGCATTCCCCCGTCTAGCACAGATACGCAGTATTTT
CDR3: CASIPPSSTDTQYF

D: TRBD2
size: few
J: TRBJ2-7
V: TRBV12-3/TRBV12-4
DNA: TGTGCCAGCAGTCCACCGCTAGCGGGAGTGAACTACGAGCAGTACTTC
CDR3: CASSPPLAGVNYEQYF

D: TRBD2
size: .
J: TRBJ2-7
V: TRBV18
DNA: TGTGCCAGCTTCCGGGGGAGGGGTGACGAGCAGTACTTC
CDR3: CASFRGRGDEQYF

D: .
size: .
J: TRBJ1-3
V: TRBV6-2/TRBV6-3
DNA: TGTGCCAGCAGTAAATCCGGGACATTCTCTGGAAACACCATATATTTT
CDR3: CASSKSGTFSGNTIYF

D: .
size: many
J: TRBJ1-1
V: TRBV6-6
DNA: TGTGCCAGCAGCCTCGAGGGGGCTGAAGCTTTCTTT
CDR3: CASSLEGAEAFF

D: .
size: many
J: TRBJ2-7
V: TRBV5-6
DNA: TGTGCCAGCAGCTTGTCGTGGTCCTACGAGCAGTACTTC
CDR3: CASSLSWSYEQYF

D: TRBD2
size: .
J: TRBJ2-3
V: TRBV10-3
DNA: TGTGCCATCGCCGGGACTAGCGGGGGGGACGCGCAGTATTTT
CDR3: CAIAGTSGGDAQYF

D: .
size: few
J: TRBJ1-5
V: TRBV28
DNA: TGTGCCTGCAAAAATAGCAATCAGCCCCAGCATTTT
CDR3: CACKNSNQPQHF

D: TRBD2
size: .
J: TRBJ2-3
V: TRBV10-3
DNA: TGTGCCATCAGTGCCGAATCGACTAGCGGGGGGGCCCATTTT
CDR3: CAISAESTSGGAHF

D: .
size: many
J: TRBJ2-1
V: TRBV29-1
DNA: TGCAGCGTTGTCAGGGGAGGGAATGAGCAGTTCTTC
CDR3: CSVVRGGNEQFF

D: .
size: many
J: TRBJ1-1
V: TRBV5-8
DNA: TGTGCCAGCAGCCTAATGATCACAGGGAACACTGAAGCTTTCTTT
CDR3: CASSLMITGNTEAFF

D: .
size: many
J: TRBJ1-5
V: TRBV5-5
DNA: TGTGCCAGCAGCTCCCAGACAGGTAGCAATCAGCCCCAGCATTTT
CDR3: CASSSQTGSNQPQHF

D: .
size: many
J: TRBJ2-5
V: TRBV10-3
DNA: TGTGCCATCAGCCAGGGTCGGGAGACCCAGTACTTC
CDR3: CAISQGRETQYF

D: .
size: many
J: TRBJ2-7
V: TRBV5-6
DNA: TGTGCCAGCAGCAAAACGAGGGGTGGGCACTACGAGCAGTACTTC
CDR3: CASSKTRGGHYEQYF

D: .
size: many
J: TRBJ2-5
V: TRBV2
DNA: TGTGCCAGCAGGGTTTGGGCGGAGACCCAGTACTTC
CDR3: CASRVWAETQYF

D: TRBD1
size: .
J: TRBJ1-3
V: TRBV2
DNA: TGTGCCAGCAGTGAATTGTTAGGGACAGAGAGCTCTGGAAACACCATATATTTT
CDR3: CASSELLGTESSGNTIYF

D: .
size: few
J: TRBJ2-5
V: TRBV9
DNA: TGTGCCAGCAGCGACCGGTACCAAGAGACCCAGTACTTC
CDR3: CASSDRYQETQYF

D: .
size: .
J: TRBJ1-5
V: TRBV5-6
DNA: TGTGCCAGCAGCCTGCCGGGGACCAATCAGCCCCAGCATTTT
CDR3: CASSLPGTNQPQHF

D: TRBD2
size: few
J: TRBJ2-3
V: TRBV6-1
DNA: TGTGCCAGCAGTCCCCGGACTAGCGGGAGGGACACAGATACGCAGTATTTT
CDR3: CASSPRTSGRDTDTQYF

D: TRBD1
size: .
J: TRBJ1-5
V: TRBV5-1
DNA: TGCGCCAGCAGCTTCGGGACAGGGGGCCCCCAGCCCCAGCATTTT
CDR3: CASSFGTGGPQPQHF

D: TRBD2
size: few
J: TRBJ2-3
V: TRBV5-1
DNA: TGCGCCAGCAGCTCCGGGACTAGCTTTACAGATACGCAGTATTTT
CDR3: CASSSGTSFTDTQYF

D: .
size: .
J: TRBJ1-5
V: TRBV4-2
DNA: TGTGCCAGCAGCCAAGATCTATATAGCAATCAGCCCCAGCATTTT
CDR3: CASSQDLYSNQPQHF

D: .
size: .
J: TRBJ2-5
V: TRBV9
DNA: TGTGCCAGCAGCGCTGAGGGGACCGCGCAGACCCAGTACTTC
CDR3: CASSAEGTAQTQYF

D: .
size: many
J: TRBJ2-3
V: TRBV29-1
DNA: TGCAGCGTTGAAGTTGAGGGGGGGCATCCTACGCAGTATTTT
CDR3: CSVEVEGGHPTQYF